This passage covers 8 T cell receptor beta chains from one sample sequenced in a study of T cells in women clearing cervical HPV infection. Measured with immunoSEQ multiplex PCR; TCRdb has only the in-frame clones, and not every one. Its table records tens of thousands of clones. Sequenced input: blood buffy coat. The origin of the receptors is a woman between 18 and 69 years old with a cervical HPV16 infection that either progressed to CIN3+ or cleared (not recorded which).

In regard to this clone: Read sequence stops 3 residues before the CDR3 end, and the germline J gene provides the missing end. The chain recombines TRBV2 with TRBJ1-4; no reliable D call. With 4 bases removed from V and 4 bases from J, the gap between germline ends came to 10 bases. CDR1 is SNHLY and CDR2 is FYNNEI in the germline V gene. The length of the CDR3 is 14 residues. CDR3 DNA (partial): TGTGCCAGCAGTGTCGAGGGTAATAATGAAAAA. Translating it yields CASSVEGNNEK. In full, the CDR3 is CASSVEGNNEKLFF.

Comments on this clone: The read finishes 3 residues shy of the CDR3 end, and the germline J gene is used to complete it. The chain uses TRBV6-1 and TRBJ2-3, with 11 nucleotides matching TRBD1. Trimming took 1 base from V and 4 from J; bases not matched to a gene: 1. The CDR3 spans 15 residues. Per the germline V gene, CDR1 is MNHNS and CDR2 is SASEGT. The CDR3 DNA, read in part, is TGTGCCAGCAGTGAAGGGACAGGGGGCTCAGATACG. Translated: CASSEGTGGSDT. The full CDR3 sequence reads CASSEGTGGSDTQYF.

Points on this clone: The read terminates 3 residues ahead of where the CDR3 ends, so the germline J gene completes it. The chain carries TRBV5-4 and TRBJ2-5; possible D gene TRBD1, 5 bases. From germline, CDR1 is SGHNT and CDR2 YYREEE (reference sequence). The germline V and J ends were trimmed by 4 bases and 7 bases, with 14 bases remaining between them. The CDR3 is 13 amino acids. The CDR3 region is CASSLDSLGTQYF. Incomplete CDR3 DNA: TGTGCCAGCAGCCTTGACAGCTTGGGGACC.

As concerns this clone: The read terminates 3 residues ahead of where the CDR3 ends, so the germline J gene completes it. The rearrangement joins TRBV7-3 to TRBJ1-6; 9 bases are shared with TRBD1. V was clipped by 5 bases and J by 6 bases; unmatched bases: 5. Per the germline V gene, CDR1 is SGHTA and CDR2 is FQGTGA. This CDR3 comprises 15 residues. The CDR3 sequence: CASSEVGQGNSPLHF. CDR3 DNA (partial): TGTGCCAGCAGCGAGGTGGGACAGGGTAATTCACCC.

About this clone itself: The CDR3 end lies 3 residues beyond the end of the read and is filled in from the germline J gene. The chain couples TRBV5-6 to TRBJ2-5; TRBD2 matches at 14 bases. The CDR3 loop spans 14 amino acids. The junction had 7 bases not matched to a gene; V was cut back by 10 bases and J by 5 bases. Germline V gene data show CDR1 as SGHDT and CDR2 as YYEEEE. CDR3 in amino acids: CAPATSGGAETQYF. The part of the CDR3 DNA that was read is TGTGCCCCCGCGACTAGCGGGGGGGCGGAGACC.

A remark on this clone: Read data end 3 residues before the CDR3 end; the end is taken from the germline J gene. This chain links TRBV6-2 or TRBV6-3 with TRBJ2-3; 8 bases are shared with TRBD2. Germline values: CDR1 MNHEY, CDR2 SVGEGT. With V trimmed by 0 bases and J by 3 bases, 5 bases remained unmatched. The CDR3 has 16 amino acids. Incomplete CDR3 DNA: TGTGCCAGCAGTTACTCGGCGGGGGGTGGAACAGATACG. This translates into CASSYSAGGGTDT. In full, the CDR3 is CASSYSAGGGTDTQYF.

Remarks on this clone: This sample also contains other DNA sequences that code for the same CDR3. CDR3 sequence: CACTKDRGESYEQYF. The DNA read from the CDR3 is TGTGCCTGCACAAAGGACAGGGGGGAATCCTACGAG. The V gene is TRBV30, the J gene TRBJ2-7; 10 bases agree with TRBD1. Sequencing ends 3 residues short of the CDR3 end; the germline J gene provides the rest. In germline, CDR1 is GTSNPN, CDR2 SVGIG (reference sequence). The CDR3 is 15 amino acids. V was pared by 6 bases and J by 1 base, with 9 bases of the junction left unmatched.

Comment on this clone: The sequence runs out 3 residues before the end of the CDR3; the remainder is reconstructed from the germline J gene. The rearrangement uses TRBV30 and TRBJ2-2; 7 bases agree with TRBD2. This CDR3 has 14 amino acids. V trimming: 0 bases; J trimming: 7 bases; junction bases outside the gene matches: 5. The germline V gene encodes CDR1 GTSNPN and CDR2 SVGIG (reference sequence). The CDR3: CAWSVQAGSGELFF. CDR3 bases read: TGTGCCTGGAGTGTCCAAGCGGGGAGCGGGGAG.